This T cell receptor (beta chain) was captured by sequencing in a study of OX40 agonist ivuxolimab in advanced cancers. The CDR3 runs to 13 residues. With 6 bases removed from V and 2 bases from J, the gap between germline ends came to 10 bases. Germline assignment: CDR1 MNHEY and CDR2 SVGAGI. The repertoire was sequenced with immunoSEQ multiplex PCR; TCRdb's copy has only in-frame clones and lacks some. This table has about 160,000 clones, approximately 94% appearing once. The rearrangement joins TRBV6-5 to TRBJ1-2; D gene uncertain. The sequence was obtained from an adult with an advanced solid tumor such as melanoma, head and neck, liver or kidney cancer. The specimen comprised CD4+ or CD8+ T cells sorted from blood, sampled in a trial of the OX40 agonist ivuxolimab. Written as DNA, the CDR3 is TGTGCCAGCAGACCTACAGACAACTATGGCTACACCTTC. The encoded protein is CASRPTDNYGYTF.